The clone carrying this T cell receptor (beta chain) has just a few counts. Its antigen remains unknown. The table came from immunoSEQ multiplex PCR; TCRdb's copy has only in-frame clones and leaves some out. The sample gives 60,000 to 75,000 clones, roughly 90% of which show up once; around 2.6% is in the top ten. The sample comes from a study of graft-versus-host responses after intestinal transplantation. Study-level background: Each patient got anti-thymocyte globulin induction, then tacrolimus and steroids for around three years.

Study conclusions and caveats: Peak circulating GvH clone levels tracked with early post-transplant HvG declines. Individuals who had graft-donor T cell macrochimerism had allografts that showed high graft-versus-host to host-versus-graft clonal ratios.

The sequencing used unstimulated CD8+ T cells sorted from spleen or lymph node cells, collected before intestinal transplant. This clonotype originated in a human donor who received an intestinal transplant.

The CDR3 DNA reads as TGTGCCAGCAGTGAGAAGGGACACGGAGGCGCAGATACGCAGTATTTT. Amino acids: CASSEKGHGGADTQYF. V gene TRBV6-1 combines with J gene TRBJ2-3; tentatively, D is TRBD1 (6 bases). Germline V gene sequence: CDR1 MNHNS, CDR2 SASEGT. Trimming stripped 3 bases from V and 4 bases from J, with 17 bases between. The CDR3 length is 16 residues.